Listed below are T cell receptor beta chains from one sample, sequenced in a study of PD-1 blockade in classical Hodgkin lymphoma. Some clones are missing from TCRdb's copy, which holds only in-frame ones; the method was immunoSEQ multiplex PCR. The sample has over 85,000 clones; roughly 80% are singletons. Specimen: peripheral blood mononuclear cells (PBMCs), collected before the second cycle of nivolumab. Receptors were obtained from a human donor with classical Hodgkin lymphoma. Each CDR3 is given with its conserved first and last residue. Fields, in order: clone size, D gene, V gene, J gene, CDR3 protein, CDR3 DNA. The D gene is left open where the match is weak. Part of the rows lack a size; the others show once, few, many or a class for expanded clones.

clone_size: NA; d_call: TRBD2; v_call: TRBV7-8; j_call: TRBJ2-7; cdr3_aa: CASSLTSAAYEQYF; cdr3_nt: TGTGCCAGCAGCTTGACTAGCGCGGCCTACGAGCAGTACTTC
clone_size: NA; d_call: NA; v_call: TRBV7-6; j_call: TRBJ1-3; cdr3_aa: CASSQDRTSGNTIYF; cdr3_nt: TGTGCCAGCAGCCAGGACAGAACCTCTGGAAACACCATATATTTT
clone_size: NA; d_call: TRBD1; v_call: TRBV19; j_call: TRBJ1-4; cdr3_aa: CASRPGGAKEKLFF; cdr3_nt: TGTGCCAGTAGACCAGGGGGCGCAAAGGAAAAACTGTTTTTT
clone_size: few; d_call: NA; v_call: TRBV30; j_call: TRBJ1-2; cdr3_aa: CAWSVQVGYTF; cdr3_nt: TGTGCCTGGAGTGTACAGGTCGGCTACACCTTC
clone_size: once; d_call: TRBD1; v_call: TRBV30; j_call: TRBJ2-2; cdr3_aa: CAWNRQGFGELFF; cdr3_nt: TGTGCCTGGAACAGACAGGGGTTCGGGGAGCTGTTTTTT
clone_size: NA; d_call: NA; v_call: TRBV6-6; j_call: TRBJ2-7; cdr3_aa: CASSSTYEQYF; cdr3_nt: TGTGCCAGCAGTTCCACCTACGAGCAGTACTTC
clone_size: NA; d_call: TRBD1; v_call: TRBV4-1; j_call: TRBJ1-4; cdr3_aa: CASSQHPTGTNEKLFF; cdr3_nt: TGCGCCAGCAGCCAACACCCGACAGGGACTAATGAAAAACTGTTTTTT
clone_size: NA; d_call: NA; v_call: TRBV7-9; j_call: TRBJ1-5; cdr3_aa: CASSLAPPENQPQHF; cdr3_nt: TGTGCCAGCAGCTTAGCACCTCCTGAGAATCAGCCCCAGCATTTT
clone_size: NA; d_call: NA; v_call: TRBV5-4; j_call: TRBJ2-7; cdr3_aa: CASSLGQGGFGEQYF; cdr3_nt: TGTGCCAGCAGCTTGGGACAGGGAGGTTTCGGGGAGCAGTACTTC
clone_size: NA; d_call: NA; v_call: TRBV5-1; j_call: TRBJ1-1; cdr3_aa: CASSPTGEAGAEAFF; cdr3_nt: TGCGCCAGCAGCCCGACGGGGGAAGCGGGCGCTGAAGCTTTCTTT
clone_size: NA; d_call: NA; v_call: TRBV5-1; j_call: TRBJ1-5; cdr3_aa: CASSLEGYSNQPQHF; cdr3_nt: TGCGCCAGCAGCTTGGAGGGCTATAGCAATCAGCCCCAGCATTTT
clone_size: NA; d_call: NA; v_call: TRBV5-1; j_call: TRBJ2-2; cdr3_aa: CASSFPTDRATNTGELFF; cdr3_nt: TGCGCCAGCAGCTTCCCGACGGACAGAGCTACTAACACCGGGGAGCTGTTTTTT
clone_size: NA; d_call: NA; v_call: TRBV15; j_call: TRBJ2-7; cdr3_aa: CATSRDQGEQYF; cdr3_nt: TGTGCCACCAGCAGAGATCAGGGGGAGCAGTACTTC
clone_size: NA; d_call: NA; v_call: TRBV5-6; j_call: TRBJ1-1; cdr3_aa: CASSAPGSGGANTEAFF; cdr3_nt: TGTGCCAGCAGCGCCCCGGGGAGCGGGGGGGCGAACACTGAAGCTTTCTTT
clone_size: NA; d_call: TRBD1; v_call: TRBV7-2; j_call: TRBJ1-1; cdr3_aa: CASSETERDRHTEAFF; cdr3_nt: TGTGCCAGCAGCGAGACAGAACGGGACAGGCATACTGAAGCTTTCTTT
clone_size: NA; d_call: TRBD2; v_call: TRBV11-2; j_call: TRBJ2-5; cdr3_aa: CASSRTSGAWETQYF; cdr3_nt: TGTGCCAGCAGCCGCACTAGCGGAGCCTGGGAGACCCAGTACTTC
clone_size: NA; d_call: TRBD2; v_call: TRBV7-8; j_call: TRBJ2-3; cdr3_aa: CASSLGGLAGAPSTDTQYF; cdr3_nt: TGTGCCAGCAGCTTAGGAGGACTAGCGGGAGCCCCTAGCACAGATACGCAGTATTTT
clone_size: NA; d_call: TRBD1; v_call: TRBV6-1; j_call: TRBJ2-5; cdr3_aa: CASSQGVEETQYF; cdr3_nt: TGTGCCAGCAGTCAGGGGGTAGAAGAGACCCAGTACTTC
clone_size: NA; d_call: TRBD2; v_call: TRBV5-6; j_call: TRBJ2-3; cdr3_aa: CASSLWTSGTDTQYF; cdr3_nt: TGTGCCAGCAGCTTGTGGACTAGCGGCACAGATACGCAGTATTTT
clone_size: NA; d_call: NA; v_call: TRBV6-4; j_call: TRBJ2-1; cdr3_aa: CARYGRMGNSYNEQFF; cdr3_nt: TGTGCCAGATACGGACGGATGGGGAACTCCTACAATGAGCAGTTCTTC
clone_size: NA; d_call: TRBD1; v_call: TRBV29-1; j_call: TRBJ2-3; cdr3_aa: CSVDRTGTDTQYF; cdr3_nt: TGCAGCGTGGACAGGACGGGCACAGATACGCAGTATTTT
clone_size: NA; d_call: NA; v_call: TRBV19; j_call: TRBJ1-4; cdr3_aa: CASSYDGGAVGTNEKLFF; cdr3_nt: TGTGCCAGTAGTTATGACGGGGGCGCCGTTGGAACTAATGAAAAACTGTTTTTT
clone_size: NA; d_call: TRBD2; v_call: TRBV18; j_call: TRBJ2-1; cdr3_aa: CASSYGLAGAYNEQFF; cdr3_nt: TGTGCCAGCTCGTATGGACTAGCGGGAGCTTACAATGAGCAGTTCTTC
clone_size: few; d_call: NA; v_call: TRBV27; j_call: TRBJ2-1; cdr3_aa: CASSLGKSSYNEQFF; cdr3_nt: TGTGCCAGCAGTTTAGGGAAGAGCTCCTACAATGAGCAGTTCTTC
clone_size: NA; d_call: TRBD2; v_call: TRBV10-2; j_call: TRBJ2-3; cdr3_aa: CASSGGASGVDTQYF; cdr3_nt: TGCGCCAGCAGTGGGGGTGCTAGCGGGGTGGATACGCAGTATTTT
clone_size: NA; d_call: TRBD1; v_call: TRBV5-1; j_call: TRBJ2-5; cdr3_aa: CASSKTGGLGETQYF; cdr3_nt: TGCGCCAGCAGCAAGACAGGGGGCCTCGGAGAGACCCAGTACTTC
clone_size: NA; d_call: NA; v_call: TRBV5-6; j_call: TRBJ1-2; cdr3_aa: CASSSRGAGYGYTF; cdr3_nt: TGTGCCAGCAGCTCGCGGGGCGCGGGTTATGGCTACACCTTC
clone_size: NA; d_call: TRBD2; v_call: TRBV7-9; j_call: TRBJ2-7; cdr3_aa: CASSLTSVTYEQYF; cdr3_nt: TGTGCCAGCAGCTTGACTAGCGTAACCTACGAGCAGTACTTC
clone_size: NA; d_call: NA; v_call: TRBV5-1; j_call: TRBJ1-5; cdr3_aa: CASSLAGGRDQPQHF; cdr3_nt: TGCGCCAGCAGCTTGGCCGGGGGGCGAGACCAGCCCCAGCATTTT
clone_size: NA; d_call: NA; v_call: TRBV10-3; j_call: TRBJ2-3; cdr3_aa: CAISEPEADTQYF; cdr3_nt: TGTGCCATCAGTGAGCCCGAGGCAGATACGCAGTATTTT
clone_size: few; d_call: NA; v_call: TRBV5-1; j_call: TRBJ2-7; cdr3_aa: CASSTGGPGDEQYF; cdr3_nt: TGCGCCAGCAGCACGGGTGGGCCGGGAGACGAGCAGTACTTC
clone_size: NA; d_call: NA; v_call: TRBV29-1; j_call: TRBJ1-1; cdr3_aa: CSVEKGQGSTEAFF; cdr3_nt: TGCAGCGTTGAAAAGGGCCAGGGGTCCACTGAAGCTTTCTTT
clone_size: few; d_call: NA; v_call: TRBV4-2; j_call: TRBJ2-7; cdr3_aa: CASSPLSGLSSYEQYF; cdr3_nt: TGTGCCAGCAGCCCGTTGAGCGGGTTGAGCTCCTACGAGCAGTACTTC
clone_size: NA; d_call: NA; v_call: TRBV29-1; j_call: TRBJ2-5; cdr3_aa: CSAVRGVIETQYF; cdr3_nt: TGCAGCGCAGTTAGGGGTGTGATCGAGACCCAGTACTTC
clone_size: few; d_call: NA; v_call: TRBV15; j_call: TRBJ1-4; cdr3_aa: CATSKSLTNEKLFF; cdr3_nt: TGTGCCACCAGCAAGAGTCTAACTAATGAAAAACTGTTTTTT
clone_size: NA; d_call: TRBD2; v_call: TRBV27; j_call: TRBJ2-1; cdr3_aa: CASSHGTTSGSFREQFF; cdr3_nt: TGTGCCAGCAGTCACGGGACCACTAGCGGGAGTTTCCGGGAGCAGTTCTTC
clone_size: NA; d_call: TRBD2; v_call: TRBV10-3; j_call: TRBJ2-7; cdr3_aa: CAIRTGLAAYEQYF; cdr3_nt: TGTGCCATCAGAACCGGACTAGCCGCCTACGAGCAGTACTTC
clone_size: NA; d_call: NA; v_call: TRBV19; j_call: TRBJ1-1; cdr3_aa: CASSLDAAEAFF; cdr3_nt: TGTGCCAGTAGCTTGGACGCTGCTGAAGCTTTCTTT
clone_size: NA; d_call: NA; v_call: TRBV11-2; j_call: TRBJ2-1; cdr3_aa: CASSPPGYEQFF; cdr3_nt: TGTGCCAGCAGCCCCCCTGGGTATGAGCAGTTCTTC
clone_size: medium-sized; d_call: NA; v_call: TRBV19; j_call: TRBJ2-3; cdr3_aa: CASSWTVTDTQYF; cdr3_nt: TGTGCCAGTAGTTGGACAGTCACAGATACGCAGTATTTT
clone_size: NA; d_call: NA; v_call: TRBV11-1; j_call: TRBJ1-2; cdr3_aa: CASSSDSAWGDYGYTF; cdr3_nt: TGTGCCAGCAGCTCCGACAGCGCCTGGGGTGACTATGGCTACACCTTC
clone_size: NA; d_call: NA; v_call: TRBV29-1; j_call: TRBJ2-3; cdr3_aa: CSVETSTDTQYF; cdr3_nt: TGCAGCGTTGAAACTAGCACAGATACGCAGTATTTT
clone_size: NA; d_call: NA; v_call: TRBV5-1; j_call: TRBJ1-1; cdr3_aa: CASSFDSQNTEAFF; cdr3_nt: TGCGCCAGCAGCTTTGACAGCCAGAACACTGAAGCTTTCTTT
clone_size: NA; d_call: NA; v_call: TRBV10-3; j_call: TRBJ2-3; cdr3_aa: CAISYGPRTSTDTQYF; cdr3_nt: TGTGCCATCAGTTACGGACCCCGAACCAGCACAGATACGCAGTATTTT
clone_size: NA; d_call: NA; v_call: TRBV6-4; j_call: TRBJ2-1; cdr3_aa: CASSEEMASYNEQFF; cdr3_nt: TGTGCCAGCAGTGAGGAAATGGCTTCCTACAATGAGCAGTTCTTC
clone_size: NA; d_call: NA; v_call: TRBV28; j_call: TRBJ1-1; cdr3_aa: CASSQWGVHTEAFF; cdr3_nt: TGTGCCAGCAGTCAGTGGGGGGTACACACTGAAGCTTTCTTT
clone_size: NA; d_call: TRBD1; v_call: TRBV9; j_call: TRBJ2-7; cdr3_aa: CASSVEGAREQYF; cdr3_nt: TGTGCCAGCAGCGTAGAGGGGGCGCGCGAGCAGTACTTC
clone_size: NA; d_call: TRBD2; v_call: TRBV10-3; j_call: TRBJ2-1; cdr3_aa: CAISGLAGAGEQFF; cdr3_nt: TGTGCCATCAGTGGTTTAGCGGGAGCGGGCGAGCAGTTCTTC
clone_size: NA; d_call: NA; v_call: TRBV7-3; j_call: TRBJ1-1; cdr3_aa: CASSLGQGDSSEAFF; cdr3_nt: TGTGCCAGCAGCTTAGGACAAGGTGATAGCTCGGAAGCTTTCTTT